Listed here are 30 T cell receptor beta chains from one sample, sequenced in a study of blood T cells in healthy people across ages (dated by TCRdb to about 2015). The method behind the library was 5' RACE. The reads were generated on an Illumina HiSeq 2500. A second PCR of about 6 to 11 cycles was run with a J-beta primer mix and a sample-barcoded 5' primer. TCRdb redid the processing of the public reads, applying fastp at Q25 and MiXCR, and retained in-frame beta chains. Duplicate CDR3 protein sequences are folded into a single record with the most common DNA and genes. This sample is represented by about 2 million distinct CDR3 sequences; roughly 52% of them were singletons. The ten largest account for roughly 2% of the sample. Sequences were obtained from blood. The receptors were gathered from a woman aged 35 to 49 in good health.

The chain recombines TRBV25-1 with TRBJ1-2; 11 bases agree with TRBD1. Germline loops: CDR1 MGHDK, CDR2 SYGVNS. V dropped 7 bases and J dropped 5; count of bases not matched to a gene: 6. The CDR3 is made up of 14 amino acids. The CDR3 DNA is TGTGCCAGCAAGGGGACAGGGGGAGGATATGGCTACACCTTC. This encodes CASKGTGGGYGYTF.

The chain carries TRBV7-9 and TRBJ2-3; a weak D match, TRBD1 (6 bases). V gave up 7 bases and J gave up 3 bases, with 26 bases separating them. Germline CDR1 SEHNR, CDR2 FQNEAQ (reference sequence). This CDR3 has 18 amino acids. This CDR3 is CASNLPLSGTSRTDTQYF. CDR3 bases: TGTGCCAGCAACCTACCCTTATCCGGGACAAGTCGTACAGATACGCAGTATTTT.

The chain carries TRBV9 and TRBJ1-1; 7 bases agree with TRBD1. Germline trimming cut 3 bases from V and 1 base from J; bases unmatched to any gene: 3. The CDR3 spans 14 residues. Germline V gene sequence: CDR1 SGDLS, CDR2 YYNGEE. In nucleotides, the CDR3 is TGTGCCAGCAGCGAGACAGGGCAGAACACTGAAGCTTTCTTT. It codes for CASSETGQNTEAFF.

Only a few counts were recorded for this clonotype. Written as DNA, the CDR3 is TGTGCCAGCAGAGGAGGGACAGCCTCTAGCACAGATACGCAGTATTTT. Translation gives CASRGGTASSTDTQYF. The chain couples TRBV9 to TRBJ2-3, with a tentative D call TRBD1 (7 bases). This CDR3 comprises 16 residues. Trimming took off 5 bases at V and 0 bases at J, with 16 bases between the two ends. Germline V gene lookup returns CDR1 SGDLS and CDR2 YYNGEE.

This sequence joins TRBV5-1 and TRBJ1-2; the match to TRBD1 covers 7 bases. Germline V gives CDR1 SGHRS, CDR2 YFSETQ. Trimming removed 4 bases from V and 7 bases from J; junction bases left unmatched: 7. This CDR3 is 13 amino acids long. This CDR3 reads CASSDQGVSGYTF. The CDR3, as DNA: TGCGCCAGCAGCGACCAGGGGGTATCTGGCTACACCTTC.

This clonotype was counted only a few times. The CDR3 loop is CASSRDRDVPYF. The CDR3 nucleotides are TGTGCCAGCAGCAGAGACCGGGACGTACCGTATTTT. The chain carries TRBV28 and TRBJ2-3; D might be TRBD1 or TRBD2, each matching 5 bases. The CDR3 has 12 amino acids. Between the trimmed V and J ends, which lost 6 bases and 14 bases, there was a span of 18 bases. Per the germline V gene, CDR1 is MDHEN and CDR2 is SYDVKM.

This clonotype was found a few times. The J gene is TRBJ2-7, the V gene TRBV29-1; D is possibly TRBD1 (5 bases). In germline, CDR1 is SQVTM, CDR2 ANQGSEA. The CDR3 is 12 amino acids. V shed 5 bases and J shed 2 bases, with 10 bases lying between them. The CDR3 DNA follows: TGCAGCGTTCGGGCAGGGCCCTACGAGCAGTACTTC. This codes for CSVRAGPYEQYF.

The CDR3 sequence: CASRRPGKPNYGYTF. CDR3 nucleotide sequence: TGTGCCAGCCGCCGCCCTGGGAAGCCTAACTATGGCTACACCTTC. J is TRBJ1-2 and V is TRBV7-3; D is unclear. Germline CDR1 and CDR2: SGHTA and FQGTGA. The CDR3 has 15 residues. V was cut by 8 bases and J by 0 bases, with 16 bases left in between.

The V and J genes are TRBV20-1 and TRBJ2-6; the D call may be TRBD1 or TRBD2 (5 bases each). The V end was cut by 0 bases, the J end by 1 base, with 10 bases between. Germline lookup yields CDR1 DFQATT and CDR2 SNEGSKA (reference sequence). The CDR3 consists of 16 residues. The CDR3 sequence is CSARDRWGSGANVLTF. CDR3 DNA sequence: TGCAGTGCTAGAGATCGATGGGGGTCTGGGGCCAACGTCCTGACTTTC.

This clonotype was seen more than once but under ten times. The CDR3 DNA reads as TGTGCCAGCAGCTCGACTAGCGGGGTCATGGAGACCCAGTACTTC. Its translation is CASSSTSGVMETQYF. V gene TRBV7-3 combines with J gene TRBJ2-5; 11 nucleotides align to TRBD2. Germline loops: CDR1 SGHTA, CDR2 FQGTGA. V trimming: 4 bases; J trimming: 5 bases; junction bases outside the gene matches: 6. The CDR3 length is 15 residues.

The rearrangement joins TRBV6-1 to TRBJ2-5, with D hard to call. Matching the DNA end better, TRBJ2-4 makes the J call doubtful. Germline V gene data show CDR1 as MNHNS and CDR2 as SASEGT. The CDR3 sequence is 14 residues long. CDR3 sequence: CASSPSQTKNIQYF. The CDR3 nucleotides are TGTGCCAGCAGTCCCTCGCAGACCAAAAACATTCAGTACTTC.

The chain joins TRBV24-1 to TRBJ1-2; no reliable D call. CDR3 size: 14 residues. V was cut by 4 bases and J by 5 bases, with 13 bases left in between. Per germline, CDR1 KGHDR and CDR2 SFDVKD. The CDR3 protein is CATSDRRKGYGYTF. The CDR3, as DNA: TGTGCCACCAGTGACCGCAGGAAGGGTTATGGCTACACCTTC.

The chain carries TRBV29-1 and TRBJ2-1; TRBD1 might be the D (5 bases). Trimming took off 4 bases at V and 10 bases at J, with 17 bases between the two ends. The CDR3 runs 13 residues. Looked up from germline, CDR1 is SQVTM and CDR2 is ANQGSEA. CDR3 sequence (DNA): TGCAGCGTTGGGAGTAGGCAGGGTGGGGAGCAGTTCTTC. It encodes CSVGSRQGGEQFF.

J is TRBJ1-1 and V is TRBV6-2 or TRBV6-3; TRBD1 aligns across 7 bases. The CDR3 has 18 residues. CDR1 and CDR2 (germline): MNHEY, SVGEGT. Germline trimming cut 7 bases from V and 0 bases from J; bases unmatched to any gene: 17. The CDR3 protein is CASNVRSGTAKLNTEAFF. As DNA, the CDR3 is TGTGCCAGCAATGTTAGATCCGGGACAGCAAAATTGAACACTGAAGCTTTCTTT.

The V and J genes are TRBV20-1 and TRBJ1-1; 11 nucleotides agree with TRBD1. CDR1 and CDR2 from the germline V gene are DFQATT and SNEGSKA (reference sequence). V dropped 5 bases and J dropped 1; count of bases not matched to a gene: 6. CDR3 length: 15 residues. DNA of the CDR3: TGCAGTGCTTGGACAGGGGGCGACAGGAACACTGAAGCTTTCTTT. As protein: CSAWTGGDRNTEAFF.

The genes are TRBV7-2 and TRBJ2-1; D ambiguous. Germline CDR1 SGHTA, CDR2 FQGNSA. This CDR3 contains 12 residues. Trimming stripped 5 bases from V and 12 bases from J, with 14 bases between. CDR3 sequence: CASSRADRGQFF. CDR3 bases: TGTGCCAGCAGCCGCGCGGATCGTGGGCAGTTCTTC. The variable domain in full, with the rest retrieved from reference TRBV7-2 and TRBJ2-1, is GAGVSQSPSNKVTEKGKDVELRCDPISGHTALYWYRQSLGQGLEFLIYFQGNSAPDKSGLPSDRFSAERTGGSVSTLTIQRTQQEDSAVYLCASSRADRGQFFGPGTRLTVL.

This chain links TRBV5-1 with TRBJ2-5; possibly TRBD2 for D (6 bases). Trimming removed 0 bases from V and 9 bases from J, with 15 bases in between. Germline CDR1 is SGHRS and CDR2 is YFSETQ. The CDR3 covers 14 residues. The CDR3 nucleotides are TGCGCCAGCAGCTTGGCCGGGGGACCCGTGGCCCAGTACTTC. Translation gives CASSLAGGPVAQYF. The variable domain in full, with the rest retrieved from reference TRBV5-1 and TRBJ2-5, is KAGVTQTPRYLIKTRGQQVTLSCSPISGHRSVSWYQQTPGQGLQFLFEYFSETQRNKGNFPGRFSGRQFSNSRSEMNVSTLELGDSALYLCASSLAGGPVAQYFGPGTRLLVL.

The table lists this clonotype with a few counts. A clone one base away is much larger, so this may be a read error. The chain employs TRBV27 and TRBJ2-7, with 7 bases aligning to TRBD2. Germline CDR1 and CDR2: MNHEY and SMNVEV (reference sequence). The CDR3 runs 15 residues. Trimming at V came to 5 bases and at J to 0 bases, leaving 7 bases not matched to a gene. The CDR3 coding sequence is TGTGCCAGCAGTAGCGTGGGCGGGGGCTCCTACGAGCAGTACTTC. Residues: CASSSVGGGSYEQYF.

This clonotype appeared a few times. This chain joins TRBV28 and TRBJ2-7, with a weak D call TRBD2 (6 bases). The J call may be faulty, since TRBJ2-5 better matches the DNA end. The CDR3 extends over 12 amino acids. CDR1 and CDR2 from the germline V gene are MDHEN and SYDVKM. CDR3 DNA sequence: TGTGCCAGCAGGCACGGGGGAGAGACCCAGTACTTC. As protein: CASRHGGETQYF.

V is TRBV5-1 and J is TRBJ2-4, with 8 positions matching TRBD2. The germline CDR1 and CDR2 sequences are SGHRS and YFSETQ. The V gene end was trimmed by 3 bases and the J gene end by 8 bases; junction bases not matched to a gene: 10. The CDR3 runs to 15 residues. The CDR3 sequence: CASSSHTGREDIQYF. The CDR3 DNA reads TGCGCCAGCAGCTCCCATACCGGGAGGGAGGACATTCAGTACTTC.

The J gene is TRBJ2-3, the V gene TRBV4-3; TRBD2 might be the D (5 bases). This CDR3 contains 17 residues. V was shortened by 0 bases and J by 1 base, with 14 bases between the two germline ends. Germline V CDR1 and CDR2: LGHNA, YSLEER. This CDR3 is CASSQDLSSGRTDTQYF. The CDR3 DNA reads TGCGCCAGCAGCCAAGATCTGTCCAGCGGTCGCACAGATACGCAGTATTTT.

The chain recombines TRBV19 with TRBJ1-2; D gene unclear. CDR1 and CDR2 (germline): LNHDA, SQIVND (reference sequence). This CDR3 comprises 14 residues. The V end was cut by 7 bases, the J end by 1 base, with 13 bases between. As DNA, the CDR3 is TGTGCCAGTACCCCGCAGATAAGTAACTATGGCTACACCTTC. Protein: CASTPQISNYGYTF.

The CDR3 DNA reads as TGTGCCAGCAGTGAATACGTTACCGGGGAGCTGTTTTTT. It is translated as CASSEYVTGELFF. V and J are TRBV2 and TRBJ2-2, with unresolved D. Per the germline V gene, CDR1 is SNHLY and CDR2 is FYNNEI. CDR3 length equals 13 residues. V lost 2 bases and J 5 bases, leaving 6 bases between the germline ends.

This clonotype has a single count. This rearrangement joins TRBV29-1 to TRBJ2-1, with 8 bases that match TRBD2. Trimming removed 7 bases from V and 10 bases from J; junction bases left unmatched: 12. Germline V gives CDR1 SQVTM, CDR2 ANQGSEA. The CDR3 runs to 13 residues. CDR3 coding DNA: TGCAGCGCTGCTCTGGCGGGGGGTGGGGAGCAGTTCTTC. As protein: CSAALAGGGEQFF.

The chain joins TRBV20-1 to TRBJ2-5, with D unclear. The DNA end favors TRBJ2-1, so the J call may be wrong. The CDR3 has 15 amino acids. CDR1 is DFQATT and CDR2 is SNEGSKA in the germline V gene (reference sequence). The CDR3 is CSTHSRNRPQETQFF. CDR3 coding DNA: TGCAGCACCCACTCTAGAAACCGCCCACAAGAGACCCAGTTCTTC.

This sequence joins TRBV5-1 and TRBJ2-7, with a tentative D call TRBD1 (6 bases). The assigned J gene may be wrong: the sequence end matches TRBJ2-5 better. CDR3 length: 13 amino acids. Germline V gene data show CDR1 as SGHRS and CDR2 as YFSETQ. CDR3 coding DNA: TGCGCCAGCGGAGAAACAGGGAAAGAGACCCAGTACTTC. Translation gives CASGETGKETQYF.

The V gene is TRBV7-9, the J gene TRBJ1-2; possibly TRBD1 for D (6 bases). V was pared by 2 bases and J by 6 bases, with 13 bases between. There are 14 residues in the CDR3. Germline V gene sequence: CDR1 SEHNR, CDR2 FQNEAQ (reference sequence). For the CDR3, the DNA is TGTGCCAGCAGCTTAAAACAGGGTGCTCATGGCTACACCTTC. Translation gives CASSLKQGAHGYTF.

For the CDR3, the DNA is TGTGCCAGCAGACCGACAGGGTCAGAGAACATTCAGTACTTC. Amino acids: CASRPTGSENIQYF. The J gene is TRBJ2-4, the V gene TRBV12-3 or TRBV12-4; 7 bases align to TRBD1. This CDR3 is built from 14 residues. Trimming at V came to 6 bases and at J to 7 bases, leaving 9 bases not matched to a gene.

There are a few counts of this clonotype. CDR3 loop: CSARESGAIREQYF. CDR3 nucleotide sequence: TGCAGTGCTAGAGAATCCGGGGCGATACGCGAGCAGTACTTC. The genes are TRBV20-1 and TRBJ2-7; possibly TRBD1 or TRBD2 for D (5 bases each). V lost 0 bases to trimming and J lost 6 bases, with 15 bases between them. The germline V gene encodes CDR1 DFQATT and CDR2 SNEGSKA (reference sequence). The CDR3 has 14 amino acids.

The chain couples TRBV9 to TRBJ2-3; 8 bases line up with TRBD1. The V gene end was trimmed by 0 bases and the J gene end by 0 bases; junction bases not matched to a gene: 3. CDR1 SGDLS and CDR2 YYNGEE come from the germline V gene. CDR3 length: 16 residues. In DNA form, the CDR3 reads TGTGCCAGCAGCGTAGTGGGACAGGCGAGCACAGATACGCAGTATTTT. It codes for CASSVVGQASTDTQYF.